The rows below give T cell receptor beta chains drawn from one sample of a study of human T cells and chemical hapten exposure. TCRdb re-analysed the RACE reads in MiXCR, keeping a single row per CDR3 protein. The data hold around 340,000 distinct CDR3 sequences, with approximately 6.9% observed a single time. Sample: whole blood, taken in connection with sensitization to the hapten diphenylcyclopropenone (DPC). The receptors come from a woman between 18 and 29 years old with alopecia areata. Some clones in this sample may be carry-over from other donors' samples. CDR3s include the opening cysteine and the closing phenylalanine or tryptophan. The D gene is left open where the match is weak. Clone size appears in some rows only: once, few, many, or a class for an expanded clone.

CDR3aa: CSALGLGAPNTEAFF
CDR3nt: TGCAGTGCCCTCGGACTAGGGGCCCCGAACACTGAAGCTTTCTTT
abundance: -
v_gene: TRBV20-1
d_gene: -
j_gene: TRBJ1-1

CDR3aa: CASSLASGAYNEQFF
CDR3nt: TGTGCCAGCAGCTTAGCCAGCGGAGCCTACAATGAGCAGTTCTTC
abundance: many
v_gene: TRBV7-8
d_gene: -
j_gene: TRBJ2-1

CDR3aa: CASSRGTPYNEQFF
CDR3nt: TGTGCCAGCAGCCGGGGGACTCCCTACAATGAGCAGTTCTTC
abundance: few
v_gene: TRBV3-1
d_gene: -
j_gene: TRBJ2-1

CDR3aa: CASSIRTGVGNTIYF
CDR3nt: TGTGCCAGCAGCATAAGGACAGGGGTCGGAAACACCATATATTTT
abundance: few
v_gene: TRBV5-4
d_gene: TRBD1
j_gene: TRBJ1-3

CDR3aa: CASSLIGSRDPKNIQYF
CDR3nt: TGTGCCAGCAGCTTAATAGGGAGCCGCGACCCCAAAAACATTCAGTACTTC
abundance: -
v_gene: TRBV7-9
d_gene: -
j_gene: TRBJ2-4

CDR3aa: CASSLWRGARNQPQHF
CDR3nt: TGTGCCAGCAGTTTATGGAGGGGCGCAAGGAATCAGCCCCAGCATTTT
abundance: -
v_gene: TRBV12-3/TRBV12-4
d_gene: -
j_gene: TRBJ1-5

CDR3aa: CASSVGTVANYGYTF
CDR3nt: TGTGCCAGCAGCGTAGGGACAGTAGCTAACTATGGCTACACCTTC
abundance: few
v_gene: TRBV9
d_gene: -
j_gene: TRBJ1-2

CDR3aa: CASRRSGEDTQYF
CDR3nt: TGTGCCAGCCGGAGGTCCGGGGAAGATACGCAGTATTTT
abundance: few
v_gene: TRBV11-3
d_gene: -
j_gene: TRBJ2-3

CDR3aa: CATAYTDTQYF
CDR3nt: TGTGCCACTGCATACACAGATACGCAGTATTTT
abundance: few
v_gene: TRBV2
d_gene: -
j_gene: TRBJ2-3

CDR3aa: CASSQMGTDTQYF
CDR3nt: TGTGCCAGCAGCCAAATGGGGACAGATACGCAGTATTTT
abundance: many
v_gene: TRBV3-1
d_gene: -
j_gene: TRBJ2-3

CDR3aa: CASRLTGTSTDTQYF
CDR3nt: TGTGCCAGCAGACTTACCGGGACTAGCACAGATACGCAGTATTTT
abundance: many
v_gene: TRBV14
d_gene: -
j_gene: TRBJ2-3

CDR3aa: CASSQDFAGKAEAFF
CDR3nt: TGCGCCAGCAGCCAAGATTTTGCAGGGAAAGCTGAAGCTTTCTTT
abundance: many
v_gene: TRBV4-3
d_gene: -
j_gene: TRBJ1-1

CDR3aa: CASSPGLYGYTF
CDR3nt: TGTGCCAGCAGCCCAGGACTCTATGGCTACACCTTC
abundance: -
v_gene: TRBV7-2
d_gene: -
j_gene: TRBJ1-2

CDR3aa: CASSTDGFGTQYF
CDR3nt: TGTGCCAGCTCAACCGACGGTTTTGGTACGCAGTATTTT
abundance: many
v_gene: TRBV18
d_gene: -
j_gene: TRBJ2-3

CDR3aa: CASSGTFHNEQFF
CDR3nt: TGTGCCAGCAGCGGGACATTTCACAATGAGCAGTTCTTC
abundance: few
v_gene: TRBV5-6
d_gene: -
j_gene: TRBJ2-1

CDR3aa: CASSSYPGQDVMNTEAFF
CDR3nt: TGTGCCAGCAGCTCCTATCCGGGACAGGACGTCATGAACACTGAAGCTTTCTTT
abundance: -
v_gene: TRBV11-2
d_gene: TRBD1
j_gene: TRBJ1-1

CDR3aa: CASSELTGARNTIYF
CDR3nt: TGTGCCAGCAGTGAATTAACAGGGGCTAGAAACACCATATATTTT
abundance: -
v_gene: TRBV25-1
d_gene: TRBD1
j_gene: TRBJ1-3

CDR3aa: CASSLNTAGTQYF
CDR3nt: TGTGCCAGCAGTTTAAACACCGCGGGGACCCAGTACTTC
abundance: -
v_gene: TRBV28
d_gene: -
j_gene: TRBJ2-5

CDR3aa: CSVAAVGRPQHF
CDR3nt: TGCAGCGTTGCGGCAGTAGGTCGGCCCCAGCATTTT
abundance: many
v_gene: TRBV29-1
d_gene: -
j_gene: TRBJ1-5

CDR3aa: CASSFSTGMETQYF
CDR3nt: TGTGCCAGCAGCTTTTCAACAGGGATGGAGACCCAGTACTTC
abundance: -
v_gene: TRBV13
d_gene: -
j_gene: TRBJ2-5

CDR3aa: CASTWGGRQYNEQFF
CDR3nt: TGTGCCAGCACTTGGGGGGGGAGACAGTACAATGAGCAGTTCTTC
abundance: -
v_gene: TRBV5-8
d_gene: TRBD2
j_gene: TRBJ2-1

CDR3aa: CASSLTRAPEAFF
CDR3nt: TGTGCCAGCAGCTTAACAAGGGCCCCTGAAGCTTTCTTT
abundance: few
v_gene: TRBV7-8
d_gene: -
j_gene: TRBJ1-1

CDR3aa: CASSSSGTGVSPLHF
CDR3nt: TGTGCCAGCAGTAGCTCCGGGACAGGTGTATCACCCCTCCACTTT
abundance: few
v_gene: TRBV6-5
d_gene: TRBD1
j_gene: TRBJ1-6

CDR3aa: CASSQEGAANTEAFF
CDR3nt: TGTGCCAGCAGCCAAGAGGGGGCGGCGAACACTGAAGCTTTCTTT
abundance: -
v_gene: TRBV3-1
d_gene: -
j_gene: TRBJ1-1

CDR3aa: CASSLGTHLRTSTDTQYF
CDR3nt: TGTGCCAGCAGCTTAGGGACCCACTTGAGAACTAGCACAGATACGCAGTATTTT
abundance: few
v_gene: TRBV7-9
d_gene: -
j_gene: TRBJ2-3

CDR3aa: CASSLAARPATDTQYF
CDR3nt: TGTGCCAGCAGCTTGGCGGCGCGACCAGCCACAGATACGCAGTATTTT
abundance: -
v_gene: TRBV5-5
d_gene: -
j_gene: TRBJ2-3

CDR3aa: CASSLEGRRVFF
CDR3nt: TGTGCCAGCAGTTTAGAGGGGCGGAGGGTGTTTTTT
abundance: -
v_gene: TRBV12-3/TRBV12-4
d_gene: -
j_gene: TRBJ1-4